What follows are 27 T cell receptor beta chains derived from one specimen sequenced in a study of CD8+CD57+ T cells in acquired aplastic anemia. Genomic DNA, serving as template, underwent TCR beta VDJ and CDR3 profiling. TCRdb passed the reads through MiXCR, listing each CDR3 protein once. The data show about 100,000 distinct CDR3 sequences, around half seen once. Sequences were obtained from sorted CD4+, CD8+, or CD8+CD57+ T cells (not recorded which) from PBMCs. The receptors were sampled from a human donor in good health, serving as a control.

Only a few counts were recorded for this clonotype. The chain recombines TRBV6-2 or TRBV6-3 with TRBJ2-1; 7 bases map to TRBD1. Trimming at V came to 2 bases and at J to 8 bases, leaving 18 bases not matched to a gene. The CDR3 runs to 18 residues. Germline lookup yields CDR1 MNHEY and CDR2 SVGEGT. The DNA of the CDR3 is TGTGCCAGCAGTTACCCCCAATACAGGGGCCAAGTAGTCGATGAGCAGTTCTTC. Amino acid sequence: CASSYPQYRGQVVDEQFF.

This clonotype was observed once. This chain uses TRBV19 with TRBJ1-6; TRBD1 might be the D (6 bases). The CDR3 is 13 residues long. V shed 8 bases and J shed 8 bases, with 13 bases lying between them. Germline CDR1 LNHDA, CDR2 SQIVND (reference sequence). The CDR3 protein is CASRDTNYSPLHF. CDR3 sequence (DNA): TGTGCCAGTCGGGACACCAACTATTCACCCCTCCACTTT.

This clonotype was detected ten times or more. The chain has TRBV4-1 and TRBJ1-1; 7 bases match TRBD1. The germline V gene has CDR1 MGHRA and CDR2 YSYEKL. This CDR3 comprises 14 residues. Trimming took 1 base from V and 3 from J; bases not matched to a gene: 2. CDR3 loop: CASSQGDSDTEAFF. For the CDR3, the DNA is TGCGCCAGCAGCCAAGGGGACAGCGACACTGAAGCTTTCTTT.

This clonotype appeared many times. The V and J genes are TRBV12-3 or TRBV12-4 and TRBJ2-5; D gene uncertain. The V end lost 5 bases, the J end lost 5 bases, and 18 bases lay between the germline ends. CDR3 length: 15 amino acids. In nucleotides, the CDR3 is TGTGCCAGCAGTCTCCGGGCCCTGGGCCAGGAGACCCAGTACTTC. Amino acid sequence: CASSLRALGQETQYF.

The chain is built from TRBV10-3 and TRBJ1-5; possible D gene TRBD1, 6 bases. CDR3 length: 14 residues. Germline values: CDR1 ENHRY, CDR2 SYGVKD. Trimming took off 5 bases at V and 6 bases at J, with 14 bases between the two ends. The chain's CDR3 is CAISRGEGGQPQHF. CDR3 DNA: TGTGCCATCAGTAGAGGGGAAGGGGGTCAGCCCCAGCATTTT.

The chain carries TRBV19 and TRBJ1-5, with TRBD1 as a possible D gene (5 bases). The V and J ends lost 5 bases and 2 bases respectively, with 19 bases between them. This CDR3 spans 17 amino acids. Germline V CDR1 and CDR2: LNHDA, SQIVND (reference sequence). CDR3 sequence: CASSFPQGVLGNQPQHF. CDR3 bases: TGTGCCAGTAGTTTTCCCCAGGGTGTGCTTGGCAATCAGCCCCAGCATTTT.

In nucleotides, the CDR3 is TGTGCCAGCAGCTCCCCCACCGGGACAGGGGGGGACGGGGTAAACTACGAGCAGTACTTC. Translation gives CASSSPTGTGGDGVNYEQYF. The chain links TRBV7-1 to TRBJ2-7; 11 bases line up with TRBD1. TRBV7-1 counts as an open reading frame of uncertain function. The CDR3 loop spans 20 amino acids. Trimming took 3 bases from V and 3 from J; bases not matched to a gene: 19.

This chain uses TRBV20-1 with TRBJ1-1; the D gene is possibly TRBD1 (6 bases). Germline CDR1 and CDR2: DFQATT and SNEGSKA (reference sequence). With 5 bases removed from V and 8 bases from J, the gap between germline ends came to 15 bases. The length of the CDR3 is 12 residues. This chain's CDR3 is CSAGAGTREAFF. CDR3 nucleotide sequence: TGCAGTGCTGGAGCCGGGACAAGGGAAGCTTTCTTT.

In its sample, this clonotype was seen many times. This chain links TRBV5-6 with TRBJ1-1; D is unclear. CDR3 length equals 14 residues. Trimming took off 3 bases at V and 0 bases at J, with 9 bases between the two ends. From germline, CDR1 is SGHDT and CDR2 YYEEEE. CDR3 residues: CASSSDLMNTEAFF. The CDR3 DNA reads as TGTGCCAGCAGCTCCGATTTGATGAACACTGAAGCTTTCTTT.

This chain links TRBV25-1 with TRBJ1-3; tentatively, D is TRBD1 (5 bases). This CDR3 contains 17 residues. The germline gives CDR1 MGHDK, CDR2 SYGVNS. Trimming took off 4 bases at V and 4 bases at J, with 20 bases between the two ends. CDR3 loop: CASSASPVGGIGNTIYF. CDR3 sequence (DNA): TGTGCCAGCAGTGCTAGCCCAGTTGGGGGGATCGGAAACACCATATATTTT.

This rearrangement joins TRBV30 to TRBJ1-6; D possibly corresponds to TRBD1 (5 bases). CDR3 length: 14 amino acids. Trimming stripped 2 bases from V and 6 bases from J, with 11 bases between. Germline-derived CDR1 and CDR2 are GTSNPN and SVGIG (reference sequence). The CDR3, as DNA: TGTGCCTGGAGTAAGGGGCAGGGTAATTCACCCCTCCACTTT. Residues: CAWSKGQGNSPLHF.

This clonotype was seen many times. This chain links TRBV7-9 with TRBJ2-1; no firm D call. CDR3 size: 12 residues. Germline V lookup: CDR1 SEHNR, CDR2 FQNEAQ (reference sequence). Between the trimmed V and J ends, which lost 5 bases and 7 bases, there was a span of 9 bases. Here the CDR3 reads CASSPDKNEQFF. DNA for the CDR3: TGTGCCAGCAGCCCAGATAAGAATGAGCAGTTCTTC.

This clonotype was detected ten times or more. The chain joins TRBV19 to TRBJ1-2; D may be TRBD1 (6 bases). The CDR3 consists of 13 residues. With 7 bases removed from V and 6 bases from J, the gap between germline ends came to 15 bases. Germline lookup yields CDR1 LNHDA and CDR2 SQIVND (reference sequence). CDR3 sequence: CASTRGGGNGYTF. In nucleotides, the CDR3 is TGTGCCAGTACCCGTGGAGGGGGGAATGGCTACACCTTC.

There are many counts of this clonotype. One junction end does not reproduce the germline sequence, and a read error may be involved. The V and J genes are TRBV5-6 and TRBJ1-2; tentative D call: TRBD1 (5 bases). Germline V gene lookup returns CDR1 SGHDT and CDR2 YYEEEE. The CDR3 covers 15 residues. CDR3 coding DNA: TGTGCCAGCAGGGTAATGGGGCGAGGAGACTATGGCTACGCCTTC. Protein sequence: CASRVMGRGDYGYAF.

This clonotype was found many times. The rearrangement uses TRBV5-6 and TRBJ2-7, with 9 bases lining up with TRBD1. The CDR3 is 19 residues long. Germline CDR1 is SGHDT and CDR2 is YYEEEE. Trimming removed 4 bases from V and 2 bases from J; junction bases left unmatched: 19. In nucleotides, the CDR3 is TGTGCCAGCAGCCCATCGGGACAGGGACAGGGCGAGGGGGCCTACGAGCAGTACTTC. It yields the protein CASSPSGQGQGEGAYEQYF.

The rearrangement joins TRBV24-1 to TRBJ2-7; D ambiguous. The CDR3 length is 10 residues. V was pared by 8 bases and J by 3 bases, with 4 bases between. CDR1 KGHDR and CDR2 SFDVKD come from the germline V gene. CDR3 loop: CATNHYEQYF. The CDR3 DNA reads TGTGCCACCAATCACTACGAGCAGTACTTC.

The V and J genes are TRBV7-7 and TRBJ2-5; TRBD1 might be the D (5 bases). CDR3 length: 15 residues. The germline V and J ends were trimmed by 4 bases and 4 bases, with 16 bases remaining between them. Germline values: CDR1 SSHAT, CDR2 FNYEAQ (reference sequence). CDR3 DNA: TGTGCCAGCAGCTGGGGTGGGGCATCCCCAGAGACCCAGTACTTC. The encoded protein is CASSWGGASPETQYF.

This clonotype occurred a few times. This chain links TRBV12-3 or TRBV12-4 with TRBJ2-4, with 8 bases matching TRBD1. The junction had 4 bases not matched to a gene; V was cut back by 6 bases and J by 0 bases. The CDR3 loop spans 15 amino acids. Here the CDR3 DNA reads TGTGCCAGCAGGCAAACAGGGGGAGCCAAAAACATTCAGTACTTC. Protein sequence: CASRQTGGAKNIQYF.

This clonotype was recorded at least ten times. CDR3 sequence: CSVEALATNEKLFF. In DNA form, the CDR3 reads TGCAGCGTCGAGGCGTTGGCAACTAATGAAAAACTGTTTTTT. This rearrangement joins TRBV29-1 to TRBJ1-4; no clear D. Trimming removed 6 bases from V and 0 bases from J, with 11 bases in between. Germline values: CDR1 SQVTM, CDR2 ANQGSEA. CDR3 length: 14 residues. The full variable domain, rest sourced from reference TRBV29-1 and TRBJ1-4, is SAVISQKPSRDICQRGTSLTIQCQVDSQVTMMFWYRQQPGQSLTLIATANQGSEATYESGFVIDKFPISRPNLTFSTLTVSNMSPEDSSIYLCSVEALATNEKLFFGSGTQLSVL.

This clonotype was observed a handful of times. The CDR3 is CASSQGPWTSGGGIQETQYF. The CDR3 coding sequence is TGTGCCAGCAGCCAGGGACCGTGGACTAGCGGGGGGGGCATACAAGAGACCCAGTACTTC. The rearrangement links TRBV3-1 to TRBJ2-5, with 15 positions matching TRBD2. V lost 3 bases and J lost 2; bases outside the gene matches: 13. This CDR3 region has 20 residues. CDR1 LGHDT and CDR2 YNNKEL come from the germline V gene (reference sequence).

This clonotype was seen repeatedly, ten times or more. The chain uses TRBV7-9 and TRBJ1-1; TRBD1 might be the D (5 bases). Germline V CDR1 and CDR2: SEHNR, FQNEAQ (reference sequence). The CDR3 loop spans 15 amino acids. The germline V and J ends were trimmed by 2 bases and 1 base, with 11 bases remaining between them. CDR3 sequence reads: CASSLPGLTNTEAFF. CDR3 DNA: TGTGCCAGCAGCTTACCGGGACTCACGAACACTGAAGCTTTCTTT.

The count of this clonotype is one. A junction boundary mismatches the germline segment, possibly from a read error. The CDR3: CASSPTGAPNCYGHTF. CDR3 nucleotides: TGTGCCAGCTCCCCGACAGGAGCTCCTAACTGTTATGGCCACACCTTC. The V gene is TRBV11-2, the J gene TRBJ1-2, with D tentatively TRBD1 (6 bases). Germline-derived CDR1 and CDR2 are SGHAT and FQNNGV. The CDR3 totals 16 residues.

The J gene is TRBJ2-6, the V gene TRBV10-1; D gene unclear. Germline lookup yields CDR1 WNHNN and CDR2 SYGVQD (reference sequence). The CDR3 has 18 residues. V was shortened by 0 bases and J by 0 bases, with 12 bases between the two germline ends. The CDR3 nucleotides are TGCGCCAGCAGTGAGTCGGCTCCCGCCTACTCTGGGGCCAACGTCCTGACTTTC. It codes for CASSESAPAYSGANVLTF.

V gene TRBV15 combines with J gene TRBJ2-1; 14 bases are a match to TRBD2. CDR1 is LNHNV and CDR2 is YYDKDF in the germline V gene (reference sequence). The CDR3 loop spans 15 amino acids. Germline trimming cut 5 bases from V and 8 bases from J; bases unmatched to any gene: 5. The CDR3 sequence is CATSQTSGGAYEQFF. For the CDR3, the DNA is TGTGCCACCAGCCAGACTAGCGGGGGGGCTTATGAGCAGTTCTTC.

About this clonotype: Compared with germline, one end of the junction differs, possibly owing to a read error. The rearrangement uses TRBV4-1 and TRBJ1-1; 10 bases agree with TRBD1. The CDR3 is 16 amino acids. Germline V gene lookup returns CDR1 MGHRA and CDR2 YSYEKL. CDR3 sequence (DNA): TGCGCCAGCAGCCGCGGACAGGGGGAGTGGGACACTGAAGCTTCCTTT. Translating gives CASSRGQGEWDTEASF.

In this sample, this clonotype turned up many times. The chain couples TRBV30 to TRBJ2-1; D gene unclear. Trimming cost V 2 bases and J 6 bases, with 8 bases left between them. This CDR3 region has 12 residues. The germline V gene has CDR1 GTSNPN and CDR2 SVGIG (reference sequence). In DNA form, the CDR3 reads TGTGCCTGGAGTAAGGGTACCAATGAGCAGTTCTTC. This sequence encodes CAWSKGTNEQFF.

The CDR3: CASSLPGTGGNQPQHF. Written as DNA, the CDR3 is TGTGCCAGTAGTCTACCCGGGACGGGCGGCAATCAGCCCCAGCATTTT. The chain links TRBV19 to TRBJ1-5; maybe TRBD1 (5 bases). The length of the CDR3 is 16 residues. Trimming took off 5 bases at V and 2 bases at J, with 16 bases between the two ends. The germline V gene encodes CDR1 LNHDA and CDR2 SQIVND (reference sequence).